This is a list of T cell receptor beta chains from one sample in a study of type 1 regulatory T cells. No cognate antigen is known for these TCRs. TCRdb ran MiXCR on the reads and lists one entry per CDR3 protein. The data hold around 5,000 distinct CDR3 sequences, with roughly 24% observed a single time. The sample was cultured type 1 regulatory T (Tr1) cells, either the whole culture or a sorted fraction (not recorded which). Receptor source: a human donor in good health. Each CDR3 is given with its conserved first and last residue. The order of the fields is V gene, J gene, D gene, clone size, CDR3 protein. D genes are given only for firm matches. A row's size may be missing; if present it is once, few, many or a size class.

TRBV27	TRBJ2-5	NA	many	CASSLGPRSRETQYF
TRBV5-4	TRBJ2-3	NA	NA	CASSLYTDTQYF
TRBV20-1	TRBJ1-6	NA	many	CSARVPGSSSPLHF
TRBV7-2	TRBJ1-4	NA	few	CASSPGTGVTNEKLFF
TRBV6-1	TRBJ2-3	NA	few	CASSEEAALSDTQYF
TRBV29-1	TRBJ1-2	NA	NA	CSVADRASIYGYTF
TRBV6-2/TRBV6-3	TRBJ2-7	NA	few	CASSDGYEQYF
TRBV7-9	TRBJ1-1	NA	medium-sized	CASSLDGTSNTEAFF
TRBV5-1	TRBJ2-7	TRBD1	NA	CASSSSGGPYEQYF
TRBV10-3	TRBJ2-5	NA	NA	CAISGTGETQYF
TRBV16	TRBJ1-5	NA	NA	CASSQSGTAQQPQHF